In its sample, the clone carrying this T cell receptor (beta chain) was seen once. The CDR3 runs to 14 residues. The V and J ends lost 11 bases and 2 bases, in that order; junction bases with no gene match: 9. The germline V gene encodes CDR1 SNHLY and CDR2 FYNNEI. This table comes from immunoSEQ multiplex PCR, and its TCRdb copy is limited to in-frame clones, with some not included. This table holds more than 2,000,000 clones, 80% to 95% found once. This entry is derived from a study of shared clonotypes between healthy human individuals. Specimen: naive CD4+ T cells from PBMCs. Subset in this sample: CD45RA+ positively selected. This clonotype originated in a young man in good health. Some clones in this sample may be carry-over from other donors' samples. V is TRBV2 and J is TRBJ2-5; 9 nucleotides agree with TRBD2. The chain's CDR3 is CAAGGGRVQETQYF. The CDR3 region has the DNA TGTGCCGCCGGTGGCGGGAGGGTTCAAGAGACCCAGTACTTC.